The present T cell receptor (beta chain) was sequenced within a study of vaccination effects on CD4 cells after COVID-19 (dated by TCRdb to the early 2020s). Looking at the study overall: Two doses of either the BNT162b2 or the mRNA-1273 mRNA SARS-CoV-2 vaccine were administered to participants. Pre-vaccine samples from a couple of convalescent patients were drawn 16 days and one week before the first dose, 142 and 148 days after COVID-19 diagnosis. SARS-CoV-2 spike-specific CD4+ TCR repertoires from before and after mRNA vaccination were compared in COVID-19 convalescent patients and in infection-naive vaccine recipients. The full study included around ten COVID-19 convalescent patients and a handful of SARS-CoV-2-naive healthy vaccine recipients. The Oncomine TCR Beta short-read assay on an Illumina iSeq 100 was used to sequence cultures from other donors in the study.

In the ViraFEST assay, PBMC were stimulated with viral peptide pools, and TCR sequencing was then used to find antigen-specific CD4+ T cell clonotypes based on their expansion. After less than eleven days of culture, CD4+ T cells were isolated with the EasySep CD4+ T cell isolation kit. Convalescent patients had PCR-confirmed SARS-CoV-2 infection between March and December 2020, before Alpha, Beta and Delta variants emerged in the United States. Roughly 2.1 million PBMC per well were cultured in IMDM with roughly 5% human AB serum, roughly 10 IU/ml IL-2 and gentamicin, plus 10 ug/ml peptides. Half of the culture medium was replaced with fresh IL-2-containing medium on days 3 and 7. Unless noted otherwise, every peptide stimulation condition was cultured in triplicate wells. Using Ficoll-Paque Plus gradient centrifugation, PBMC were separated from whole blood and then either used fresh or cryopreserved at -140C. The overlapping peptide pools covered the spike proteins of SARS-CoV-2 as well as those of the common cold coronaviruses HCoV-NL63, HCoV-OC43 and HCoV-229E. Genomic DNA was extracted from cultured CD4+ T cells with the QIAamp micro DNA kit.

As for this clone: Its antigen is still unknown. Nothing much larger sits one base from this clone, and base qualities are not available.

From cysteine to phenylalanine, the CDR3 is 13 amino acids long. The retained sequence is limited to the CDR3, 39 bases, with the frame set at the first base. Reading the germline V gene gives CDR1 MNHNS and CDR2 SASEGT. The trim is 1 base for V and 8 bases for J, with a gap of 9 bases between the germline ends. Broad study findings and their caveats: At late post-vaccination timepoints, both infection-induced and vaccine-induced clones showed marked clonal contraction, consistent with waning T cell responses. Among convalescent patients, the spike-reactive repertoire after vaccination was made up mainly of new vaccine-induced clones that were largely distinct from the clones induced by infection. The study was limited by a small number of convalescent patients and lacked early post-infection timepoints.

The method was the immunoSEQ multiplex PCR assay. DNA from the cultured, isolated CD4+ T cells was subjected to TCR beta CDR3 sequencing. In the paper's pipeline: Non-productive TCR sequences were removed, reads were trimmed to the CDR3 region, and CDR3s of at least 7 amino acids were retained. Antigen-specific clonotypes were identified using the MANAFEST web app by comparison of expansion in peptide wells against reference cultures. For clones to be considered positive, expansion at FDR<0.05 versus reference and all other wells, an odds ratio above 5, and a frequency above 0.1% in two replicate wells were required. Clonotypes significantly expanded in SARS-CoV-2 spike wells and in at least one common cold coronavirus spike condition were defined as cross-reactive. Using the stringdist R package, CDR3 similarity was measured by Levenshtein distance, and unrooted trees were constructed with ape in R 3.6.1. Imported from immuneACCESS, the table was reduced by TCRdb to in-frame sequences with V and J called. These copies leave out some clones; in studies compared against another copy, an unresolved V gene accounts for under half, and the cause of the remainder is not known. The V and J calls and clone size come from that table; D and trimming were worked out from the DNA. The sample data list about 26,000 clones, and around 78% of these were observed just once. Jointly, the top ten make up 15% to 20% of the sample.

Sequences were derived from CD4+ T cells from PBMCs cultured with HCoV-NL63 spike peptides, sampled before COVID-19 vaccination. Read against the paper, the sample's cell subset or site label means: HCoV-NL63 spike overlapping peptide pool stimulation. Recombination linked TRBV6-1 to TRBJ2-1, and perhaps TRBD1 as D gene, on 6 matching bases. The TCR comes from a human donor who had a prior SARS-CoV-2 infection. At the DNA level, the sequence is TGTGCCAGCAGTGAAGTCAGGGGTGATGAGCAGTTCTTC. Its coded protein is CASSEVRGDEQFF.